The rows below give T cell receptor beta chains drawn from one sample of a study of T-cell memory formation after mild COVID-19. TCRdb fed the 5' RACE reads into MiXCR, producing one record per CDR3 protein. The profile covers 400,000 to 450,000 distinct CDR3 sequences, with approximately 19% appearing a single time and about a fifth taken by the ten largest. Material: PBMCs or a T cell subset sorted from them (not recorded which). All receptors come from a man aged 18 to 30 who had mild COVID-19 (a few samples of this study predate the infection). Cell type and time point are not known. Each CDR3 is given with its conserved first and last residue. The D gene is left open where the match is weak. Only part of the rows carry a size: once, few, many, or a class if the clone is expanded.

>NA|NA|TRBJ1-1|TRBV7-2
TGTGCCAGCAGCCCATTCCGCCGGGGGACTGAAGCTTTCTTT
CASSPFRRGTEAFF
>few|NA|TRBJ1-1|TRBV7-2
TGTGCCAGCAGCCGCGACAACACTGAAGCTTTCTTT
CASSRDNTEAFF
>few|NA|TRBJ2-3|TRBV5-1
TGCGCCAGCAGCTTGAACGGGGGTAGCGCAGATACGCAGTATTTT
CASSLNGGSADTQYF
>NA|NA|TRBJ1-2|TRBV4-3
TGCGCCAGCAGCCAACTAGGGGCGGACCTCTATGGCTACACCTTC
CASSQLGADLYGYTF
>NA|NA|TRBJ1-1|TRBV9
TGTGCCAGCGGGCGGAGGGACACTGAAGCTTTCTTT
CASGRRDTEAFF
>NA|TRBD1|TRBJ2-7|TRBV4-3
TGCGCCAGCAGCCAAGATGGGACAGGGGCCTACGAGCAGTACTTC
CASSQDGTGAYEQYF
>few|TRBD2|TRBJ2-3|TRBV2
TGTGCCAGCAGTGAAGAGGCGGGGGGGAATACGCAGTATTTT
CASSEEAGGNTQYF
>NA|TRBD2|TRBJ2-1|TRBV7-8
TGTGCCAGCAGCCCCCTGCGGGGAGGGTCGGGTGAGCAGTTCTTC
CASSPLRGGSGEQFF
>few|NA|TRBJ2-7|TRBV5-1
TGCGCCAGCAGCTTCCAAACAGGGCAGCGCGAGCAGTACTTC
CASSFQTGQREQYF
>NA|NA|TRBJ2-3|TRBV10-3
TGTGCCATCAGCCCTAGCACAGATACGCAGTATTTT
CAISPSTDTQYF
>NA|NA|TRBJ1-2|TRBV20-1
TGCAGTGCGGTAACGTCCACTAACTATGGCTACACCTTC
CSAVTSTNYGYTF
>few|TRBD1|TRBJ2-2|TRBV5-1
TGCGCCAGCAGCTTACGGACCCAGGGGGTCCGGGAGCTGTTTTTT
CASSLRTQGVRELFF
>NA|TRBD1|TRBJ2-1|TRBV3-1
TGTGCCAGCAGCCTTAACAGGGGGTCTCCTTACAATGAGCAGTTCTTC
CASSLNRGSPYNEQFF
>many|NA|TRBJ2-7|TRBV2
TGTGCCAGCAGTGAATATGGCGCTAGGGTCGAGCAGTACTTC
CASSEYGARVEQYF
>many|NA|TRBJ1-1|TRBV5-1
TGTGCCAGCAGCTTATCTGGAGACACTGAAGCTTTCTTT
CASSLSGDTEAFF
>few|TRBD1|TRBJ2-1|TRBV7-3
TGTGCCAGCAGCTTAGGGGACAGGGGTTACGGTGAGCAGTTCTTC
CASSLGDRGYGEQFF
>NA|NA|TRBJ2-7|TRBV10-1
TGCGCCAGCAGTGAGTCCAGGGATTACTACGAGCAGTACTTC
CASSESRDYYEQYF
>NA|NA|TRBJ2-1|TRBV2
TGTGTCAGAGCAGATGACCGGGATGAGCAGTTCTTC
CVRADDRDEQFF
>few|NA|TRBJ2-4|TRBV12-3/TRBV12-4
TGTGCCAGCAGTTTACAGGGGGCCAAAAACATTCAGTACTTC
CASSLQGAKNIQYF
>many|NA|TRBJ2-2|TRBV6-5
TGTGCCAGCAGTTACCCCCGGAACACCGGGGAGCTGTTTTTT
CASSYPRNTGELFF
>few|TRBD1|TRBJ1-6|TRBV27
TGTGCCAGCAGGCAGGGGGCCTATTCACCCCTCCACTTT
CASRQGAYSPLHF
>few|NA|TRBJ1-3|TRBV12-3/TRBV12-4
TGTGCCAGCAGTTTCGAGTCGGCTGGAAACACCATATATTTT
CASSFESAGNTIYF
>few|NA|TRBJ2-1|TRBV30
TGTGCCTGGAGTGACCCGGGGGAGGAGTTCTTC
CAWSDPGEEFF
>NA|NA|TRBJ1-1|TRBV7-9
TGTGCCAGCAGCGCCCGGGACCGGCCTTTGGAAGCTTTCTTT
CASSARDRPLEAFF
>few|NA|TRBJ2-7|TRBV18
TGTGCCAGCTCACCACCGCTGGTGTACGAGCAGTACTTC
CASSPPLVYEQYF
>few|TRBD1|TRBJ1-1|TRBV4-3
TGCGCCAGCAGCCAAGGGTCATTACGGACAGGCAGCGTGAACACTGAAGCTTTCTTT
CASSQGSLRTGSVNTEAFF
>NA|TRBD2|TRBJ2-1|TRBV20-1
TGCAGTGCTAGAGGGGGAGGGAGCTCCTACAATGAGCAGTTCTTC
CSARGGGSSYNEQFF
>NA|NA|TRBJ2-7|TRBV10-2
TGCGCCAGCAGTGAGACAAGGGGCTTACGCTACGAGCAGTACTTC
CASSETRGLRYEQYF
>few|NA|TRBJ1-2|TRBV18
TGTGCCAGCTCACCAGGACCGGGGCAGGGATACGGCTACACCTTC
CASSPGPGQGYGYTF
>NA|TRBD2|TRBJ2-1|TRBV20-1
TGCAGTGCTGAACCGGGACGGGAGGTGTCAGATGAGCAGTTCTTC
CSAEPGREVSDEQFF
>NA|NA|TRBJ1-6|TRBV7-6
TGTGCCAGCAGCTACTCGACGGCCACGCCGGCACCCCTCCACTTT
CASSYSTATPAPLHF
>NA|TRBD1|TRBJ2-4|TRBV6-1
TGTGCCAGCAGTCCGCTTTCGACAGGGGGAAACATTCAGTACTTC
CASSPLSTGGNIQYF
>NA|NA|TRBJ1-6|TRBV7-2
TGTGCCAGCAGCTCCCTCGGGGTCGGTAATTCACCCCTCCACTTT
CASSSLGVGNSPLHF
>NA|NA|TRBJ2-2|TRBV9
TGTGCCAGCAGCGAGGTGCGGGGGCAGACGAACACCGGGGAGCTGTTTTTT
CASSEVRGQTNTGELFF
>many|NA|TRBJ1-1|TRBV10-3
TGTGCCATCAGTGCAGCTGAGAACACTGAAGCTTTCTTT
CAISAAENTEAFF
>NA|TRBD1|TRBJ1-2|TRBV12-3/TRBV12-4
TGTGCCAGCAGCGAACAGGGGGCCAATGGCTACACCTTC
CASSEQGANGYTF
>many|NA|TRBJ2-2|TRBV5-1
TGCGCCAGCAGCTTCGCCAAGAACACCGGGGAGCTGTTTTTT
CASSFAKNTGELFF
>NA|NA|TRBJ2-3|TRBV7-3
TGTGCCAGCAGCTTAAGAGGGGCAATCACAGATACGCAGTATTTT
CASSLRGAITDTQYF
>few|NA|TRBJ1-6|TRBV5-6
TGTGCCAGCGGCCAGGGTAATTCACCCCTCCACTTT
CASGQGNSPLHF
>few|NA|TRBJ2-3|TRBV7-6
TGTGCCAGCAGCTTGGCTGGGGAGGTAGATACGCAGTATTTT
CASSLAGEVDTQYF
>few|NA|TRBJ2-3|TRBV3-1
TGTGCCAGCAGCCAAGATCAGGGGTTTGACACAGATACGCAGTATTTT
CASSQDQGFDTDTQYF
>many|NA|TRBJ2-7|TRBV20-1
TGCAGTGCGCCCGGGACATCGAGCTCCTACGAGCAGTACTTC
CSAPGTSSSYEQYF